Listed here are 14 T cell receptor delta chains from one sample, sequenced in a study of γδ T cells in repeated Plasmodium falciparum infection (dated by TCRdb to the early 2020s). For bulk TCR repertoire analysis, Vgamma9/Vdelta2+ and Vdelta2-negative gammadelta T cell populations were isolated by flow sorting from peripheral blood mononuclear cells. Library preparation used multiplex PCR. Sequencing used an Illumina MiSeq. TCRdb called clones from the public reads with CATT, and repeated DNA sequences were later combined into one row. In all, the sample holds tens of thousands of delta-chain clones, and approximately 1.7% of those were seen once. Together, the top ten hold 15% of the sample. Sequencing was done on a sample of gamma-delta T cells from blood. The receptors here all came from a pool of human donors (malaria-infected and uninfected, not separated).

A word on this clone: An end of the junction differs from the germline gene, which may be a read error. The chain couples TRDV1 to TRDJ1; TRDD3 agrees at 9 bases. Germline matching of the DNA provided the J gene here, since TCRdb leaves it blank. There are 22 residues in the CDR3. Germline V lookup: CDR1 TSWWSYY, CDR2 QGS. The CDR3 DNA reads as TGCTCTGGGGAACTCAGCCTTCCCGAGTACTGGGGGAGGGGTTGGGAAACCGATAAACTCATCTTT. Amino acids: CSGELSLPEYWGRGWETDKLIF.

This clone showed up just a few times. A read error likely explains this, since a far larger clone differs by one base. This specimen includes other DNA sequences encoding the same CDR3. The chain has TRDV1 and TRDJ1; perhaps TRDD2 as D (6 bases). The V gene lost 3 bases and the J gene lost 0 bases, with 23 bases spanning the gap. The CDR3 spans 19 residues. Germline CDR1 is TSWWSYY and CDR2 is QGS. This CDR3 reads CALGDRLPSQGVYTDKLIF. DNA of the CDR3: TGTGCTCTTGGGGACCGTTTGCCTTCCCAAGGGGTCTACACCGATAAACTCATCTTT.

This clone was counted many times. TCRdb's listed protein matches a much larger clone and diverges from this DNA's translation at residue 20, likely through a read error; the protein shown comes from the DNA. The chain couples TRDV2 to TRDJ1, with 8 bases that match TRDD3. Germline V gene data show CDR1 as GEAIGNYY and CDR2 as EKD. The CDR3 has 22 residues. The CDR3 here is CACDTDEGSQSTGGAYTDKPIF. As DNA, the CDR3 is TGTGCCTGTGACACCGACGAAGGAAGTCAGAGTACTGGGGGGGCCTACACCGATAAACCCATCTTT.

As concerns this clone: A single base is all that separates this from a far larger clone, so a read error is likely. The same CDR3 can be traced to other DNA sequences in this sample. The chain has TRDV1 and TRDJ1; possibly TRDD3 for D (5 bases). The V end lost 4 bases, the J end lost 5 bases, and 29 bases lay between the germline ends. This CDR3 is built from 19 residues. Germline CDR1 and CDR2: TSWWSYY and QGS. The chain's CDR3 is CALGVHVGGGGPGRDKLIF. CDR3 nucleotide sequence: TGTGCTCTTGGGGTCCATGTAGGGGGTGGAGGACCCGGCAGGGATAAACTCATCTTT.

Note on this clone: The protein held in TCRdb is that of a much larger clone and does not match this DNA's translation at residue 15, likely because of a read error; the protein shown is translated from the DNA. V and J are TRDV1 and TRDJ1; 7 bases are shared with TRDD3. The CDR3 consists of 17 residues. From germline, CDR1 is TSWWSYY and CDR2 QGS. DNA of the CDR3: TGTGCTCTTGGGGAACTTAGGTGGGGGACGTACACCGATAAACCCATCTTT. Translating it yields CALGELRWGTYTDKPIF.

Many counts were recorded for this clone. This chain joins TRDV1 and TRDJ1; D tentatively reads TRDD2 or TRDD3 (8 bases each). The CDR3 runs 20 residues. The V gene lost 5 bases and the J gene lost 0 bases, with 28 bases spanning the gap. Germline CDR1 is TSWWSYY and CDR2 is QGS. The CDR3 spells CALGYFLPLVLGGYTDKLIF. For the CDR3, the DNA is TGTGCTCTTGGGTACTTCCTACCCCTGGTACTGGGGGGGTACACCGATAAACTCATCTTT.

As to this clone: The TCRdb protein, from a much larger clone, departs from this DNA's translation at residue 4, likely by read error; the protein shown derives from the DNA. The chain couples TRDV1 to TRDJ1; weak D call: TRDD2 (5 bases). CDR3 length: 19 residues. Germline V gives CDR1 TSWWSYY, CDR2 QGS. The DNA for the CDR3 is TGTGCTCTTAGGGAACTTGAGAGAAACCTACCTCGTAACACCGATAAACTCATCTTT. This codes for CALRELERNLPRNTDKLIF.

As for this clone: A far larger clone lies a single base away; this is likely a read error. Other DNA sequences in this specimen translate into the identical CDR3. This sequence joins TRDV1 and TRDJ1; D might be TRDD3 (6 bases). Trimming left V 3 bases short and J 0 bases short, with 26 bases between. The CDR3 consists of 20 residues. From germline, CDR1 is TSWWSYY and CDR2 QGS. The CDR3 DNA reads TGTGCTCTTGGGGACTGGGGCCCCATCTGGGAACTCCTGTACACCGATAAACTCATCTTT. Its translation is CALGDWGPIWELLYTDKLIF.

This clone was picked up many times. This chain uses TRDV1 with TRDJ1; 10 nucleotides match TRDD3. The J gene was missing in TCRdb and was found by matching the end of the DNA to germline. Trimming cost V 6 bases and J 5 bases; bases outside gene matches: 21. The CDR3 totals 19 residues. Looked up from germline, CDR1 is TSWWSYY and CDR2 is QGS. The CDR3 DNA sequence: TGTGCTCTTGGAGCTTCACAATTACTGGGGGATGTGCTGGGGGATAAACTCATCTTT. It translates to CALGASQLLGDVLGDKLIF.

The sample holds many counts of this clone. Other DNA variants within this sample encode the same CDR3. The J gene is TRDJ1, the V gene TRDV1; D perhaps matches TRDD3 (8 bases). Trimming pared 7 bases from V and 0 bases from J, leaving 42 bases between. CDR1 and CDR2 from the germline V gene are TSWWSYY and QGS. The CDR3 spans 24 residues. The CDR3 coding sequence is TGTGCTCTTGTAGCACCTCCTCATTTCCTACACTCACTGCTGGGGGAAAGAAACACCGATAAACTCATCTTT. Translation: CALVAPPHFLHSLLGERNTDKLIF.

This clone has just a few counts. TCRdb lists the protein of a much larger clone for this DNA, which differs at residue 17, so this is likely a read error; the protein given here is translated from the DNA itself. The J segment was not called; the V segment is TRAV38-2/DV8; the table calls TRDD3, which could not be checked here. There are 19 residues in the CDR3. Looked up from germline, CDR1 is TSESDYY and CDR2 is QEAYKQQN. Here the CDR3 reads CAYRSAHWGIQFRADKPIF. The CDR3 DNA reads as TGTGCTTATAGGAGCGCGCACTGGGGGATACAATTTAGGGCCGATAAACCCATCTTT.

This clone has only a few counts. Translating this DNA gives a protein that differs at residue 4 from the TCRdb one, which belongs to a much larger clone; a read error is likely, and the protein shown is this translation. This rearrangement joins TRDV2 to TRDJ2; D gene ambiguous. TCRdb gives no J gene; it was assigned here by matching the DNA to germline. The CDR3 contains 14 residues. From germline, CDR1 is GEAIGNYY and CDR2 EKD. For the CDR3, the DNA is TGTGCCTGTAACACCGGAACTTTGACAGCACAACTCTTCTTT. It codes for CACNTGTLTAQLFF.

At least ten counts were recorded for this clone. The TCRdb protein comes from a much larger clone and disagrees with this DNA's translation at residue 11, likely due to a read error; the protein given here is derived from the DNA. This chain connects TRDV2 to TRDJ1, with TRDD3 matching over 7 bases. Germline V CDR1 and CDR2: GEAIGNYY, EKD. This CDR3 spans 16 amino acids. J lost 3 bases, V lost 1 base, and 10 bases had no gene match. CDR3 amino acids: CACDTGYWGHADKLIF. The CDR3 nucleotides read TGTGCCTGTGACACGGGGTACTGGGGCCACGCCGATAAACTCATCTTT.

In this sample, this clone turned up many times. TCRdb's entry gives the protein of a much larger clone, which mismatches this DNA's translation at residue 4, likely from a read error; the protein reported here is translated from the DNA. The CDR3 nucleotides read TGTGCTCTTTGGGAACCGCCCTACGGGGGGATCCCAGATAAACTCATCTTT. Translated: CALWEPPYGGIPDKLIF. The chain has TRDV1 and TRDJ1, with 7 bases aligning to TRDD3. The CDR3 totals 17 residues. Per germline, CDR1 TSWWSYY and CDR2 QGS.